A selection of T cell receptor beta chains follows, all from one sample in a study of graft-versus-host responses after intestinal transplantation. The protocol was immunoSEQ multiplex PCR, while the TCRdb copy is restricted to in-frame clones and leaves out a portion. This sample carries about 47,000 clones, around 95% of them seen once, and the ten largest clones take roughly 0.21%. These receptors are not linked to any known antigen. The material was unstimulated CD8+ T cells sorted from spleen or lymph node cells, obtained before transplant. The receptors derive from a human donor who was the organ donor for an intestinal transplant. CDR3s include the opening cysteine and the closing phenylalanine or tryptophan. D genes are given only for firm matches. Size is stated for part of the rows, as once, few or many counts, or as a class when the clone is expanded.

V gene: TRBV28
D gene: TRBD2
J gene: TRBJ2-3
clone size: -
CDR3 length: 17
CDR3 protein: CASSFYPSGVSTDTQYF
CDR3 DNA: TGTGCCAGCAGTTTTTACCCTAGCGGTGTGAGCACAGATACGCAGTATTTT

V gene: TRBV5-4
D gene: -
J gene: TRBJ1-1
clone size: -
CDR3 length: 14
CDR3 protein: CASSLLGASVEAFF
CDR3 DNA: TGTGCCAGCAGCTTGTTGGGGGCTAGTGTGGAAGCTTTCTTT

V gene: TRBV28
D gene: TRBD1
J gene: TRBJ1-1
clone size: -
CDR3 length: 15
CDR3 protein: CASSPTGTANTEAFF
CDR3 DNA: TGTGCCAGCAGCCCCACCGGGACAGCGAACACTGAAGCTTTCTTT

V gene: TRBV10-3
D gene: -
J gene: TRBJ2-2
clone size: -
CDR3 length: 13
CDR3 protein: CAISSVNTGELFF
CDR3 DNA: TGTGCCATCAGCTCAGTGAACACCGGGGAGCTGTTTTTT

V gene: TRBV27
D gene: TRBD1
J gene: TRBJ1-2
clone size: -
CDR3 length: 16
CDR3 protein: CASSFGTGQNKDGYTF
CDR3 DNA: TGTGCCAGCAGTTTTGGGACAGGACAGAATAAGGATGGCTACACCTTC

V gene: TRBV6-5
D gene: -
J gene: TRBJ1-1
clone size: -
CDR3 length: 14
CDR3 protein: CASSYGGSDTEAFF
CDR3 DNA: TGTGCCAGCAGTTACGGGGGGTCGGACACTGAAGCTTTCTTT

V gene: TRBV7-8
D gene: -
J gene: TRBJ2-2
clone size: -
CDR3 length: 15
CDR3 protein: CASIATGVDTGELFF
CDR3 DNA: TGTGCCAGCATCGCCACGGGGGTCGACACCGGGGAGCTGTTTTTT

V gene: TRBV29-1
D gene: -
J gene: TRBJ2-2
clone size: -
CDR3 length: 17
CDR3 protein: CTLLGPGPKDPTGELFF
CDR3 DNA: TGCACCCTGTTAGGTCCGGGACCGAAGGACCCCACCGGGGAGCTGTTTTTT

V gene: TRBV7-6
D gene: TRBD1
J gene: TRBJ1-4
clone size: -
CDR3 length: 18
CDR3 protein: CASSLEIRRGITNEKLFF
CDR3 DNA: TGTGCCAGCAGCTTAGAAATCCGCAGGGGGATAACTAATGAAAAACTGTTTTTT

V gene: TRBV6-6
D gene: -
J gene: TRBJ1-1
clone size: -
CDR3 length: 12
CDR3 protein: CASSYGGTEAFF
CDR3 DNA: TGTGCCAGCAGTTACGGGGGGACTGAAGCTTTCTTT

V gene: TRBV4-3
D gene: TRBD2
J gene: TRBJ2-3
clone size: -
CDR3 length: 16
CDR3 protein: CASSTGTSGDRDTQYF
CDR3 DNA: TGCGCCAGCAGCACCGGGACTAGCGGGGATAGAGATACGCAGTATTTT

V gene: TRBV6-1
D gene: -
J gene: TRBJ1-1
clone size: -
CDR3 length: 13
CDR3 protein: CASSHPGYTEAFF
CDR3 DNA: TGTGCCAGCAGTCATCCCGGGTACACTGAAGCTTTCTTT

V gene: TRBV10-3
D gene: TRBD2
J gene: TRBJ2-3
clone size: -
CDR3 length: 14
CDR3 protein: CALGSGGSTDTQYF
CDR3 DNA: TGTGCCCTTGGAAGCGGGGGGAGCACAGATACGCAGTATTTT

V gene: TRBV27
D gene: -
J gene: TRBJ1-1
clone size: -
CDR3 length: 15
CDR3 protein: CASSSFVWGNTEAFF
CDR3 DNA: TGTGCCAGCAGTTCCTTTGTCTGGGGGAACACTGAAGCTTTCTTT

V gene: TRBV7-2
D gene: TRBD2
J gene: TRBJ2-3
clone size: -
CDR3 length: 15
CDR3 protein: CASSLGLAATDTQYF
CDR3 DNA: TGTGCCAGCAGCTTAGGGCTAGCGGCCACAGATACGCAGTATTTT

V gene: TRBV7-3
D gene: TRBD1
J gene: TRBJ1-1
clone size: -
CDR3 length: 13
CDR3 protein: CASSFTGGTEAFF
CDR3 DNA: TGTGCCAGCAGCTTTACAGGGGGGACTGAAGCTTTCTTT

V gene: TRBV30
D gene: TRBD1
J gene: TRBJ1-1
clone size: few
CDR3 length: 13
CDR3 protein: CAWSVQGLTEAFF
CDR3 DNA: TGTGCCTGGAGTGTACAGGGGCTTACTGAAGCTTTCTTT

V gene: TRBV4-1
D gene: -
J gene: TRBJ1-1
clone size: -
CDR3 length: 11
CDR3 protein: CASSQGDEAFF
CDR3 DNA: TGCGCCAGCAGCCAAGGTGATGAAGCTTTCTTT

V gene: TRBV27
D gene: -
J gene: TRBJ2-7
clone size: -
CDR3 length: 14
CDR3 protein: CASSLAGSFYEQYF
CDR3 DNA: TGTGCCAGCAGTTTAGCGGGGTCTTTCTACGAGCAGTACTTC

V gene: TRBV5-6
D gene: -
J gene: TRBJ1-6
clone size: -
CDR3 length: 14
CDR3 protein: CASSLGLGAPPLHF
CDR3 DNA: TGTGCCAGCAGCTTGGGACTGGGCGCGCCACCCCTCCACTTT

V gene: TRBV7-2
D gene: TRBD2
J gene: TRBJ2-3
clone size: -
CDR3 length: 17
CDR3 protein: CASSLDGSGFFTDTQYF
CDR3 DNA: TGTGCCAGCAGCTTAGATGGTAGCGGGTTCTTCACAGATACGCAGTATTTT

V gene: TRBV4-3
D gene: -
J gene: TRBJ2-7
clone size: -
CDR3 length: 14
CDR3 protein: CASSQVGDSYEQYF
CDR3 DNA: TGCGCCAGCAGCCAAGTCGGGGACTCCTACGAGCAGTACTTC

V gene: TRBV2
D gene: -
J gene: TRBJ2-5
clone size: -
CDR3 length: 12
CDR3 protein: CASNAGMETQYF
CDR3 DNA: TGTGCCAGCAACGCCGGGATGGAGACCCAGTACTTC

V gene: TRBV5-1
D gene: -
J gene: TRBJ1-4
clone size: -
CDR3 length: 17
CDR3 protein: CASSFESVASLNGKLFF
CDR3 DNA: TGCGCCAGCAGCTTCGAAAGTGTCGCGTCTTTAAATGGAAAACTGTTTTTT

V gene: TRBV7-2
D gene: -
J gene: TRBJ2-7
clone size: once
CDR3 length: 15
CDR3 protein: CASSVTGEILYEQYF
CDR3 DNA: TGTGCCAGCAGCGTGACAGGAGAGATACTCTACGAGCAGTACTTC

V gene: TRBV27
D gene: TRBD1
J gene: TRBJ1-2
clone size: -
CDR3 length: 13
CDR3 protein: CASSPGTGYGYTF
CDR3 DNA: TGTGCCAGCAGCCCAGGGACAGGCTATGGCTACACCTTC

V gene: TRBV7-7
D gene: -
J gene: TRBJ2-2
clone size: once
CDR3 length: 14
CDR3 protein: CASSLAVFTGELFF
CDR3 DNA: TGTGCTAGCAGCTTAGCAGTGTTCACCGGGGAGCTGTTTTTT

V gene: TRBV7-2
D gene: -
J gene: TRBJ2-7
clone size: -
CDR3 length: 14
CDR3 protein: CASSRGDTTYEQYF
CDR3 DNA: TGTGCCAGCAGCCGAGGGGACACTACCTACGAGCAGTACTTC

V gene: TRBV11-2
D gene: -
J gene: TRBJ2-5
clone size: -
CDR3 length: 14
CDR3 protein: CASSLGLGAETQYF
CDR3 DNA: TGTGCCAGCAGCTTAGGGTTGGGGGCCGAGACCCAGTACTTC

V gene: TRBV4-1
D gene: TRBD1
J gene: TRBJ1-1
clone size: -
CDR3 length: 12
CDR3 protein: CASSQGDRVAFF
CDR3 DNA: TGCGCCAGCAGCCAAGGGGACAGGGTTGCTTTCTTT

V gene: TRBV27
D gene: -
J gene: TRBJ1-5
clone size: -
CDR3 length: 14
CDR3 protein: CASSLGHANQPQHF
CDR3 DNA: TGTGCCAGCAGTTTAGGACACGCTAATCAGCCCCAGCATTTT

V gene: TRBV10-3
D gene: -
J gene: TRBJ1-1
clone size: once
CDR3 length: 14
CDR3 protein: CAISEDRLNTEAFF
CDR3 DNA: TGTGCCATCAGTGAGGACAGGCTGAACACTGAAGCTTTCTTT

V gene: TRBV4-1
D gene: -
J gene: TRBJ2-1
clone size: few
CDR3 length: 13
CDR3 protein: CASSRSLGSEQFF
CDR3 DNA: TGCGCCAGCAGCCGATCCCTTGGTAGCGAGCAGTTCTTC

V gene: TRBV11-2
D gene: -
J gene: TRBJ1-1
clone size: -
CDR3 length: 14
CDR3 protein: CASSLDPGLGEAFF
CDR3 DNA: TGTGCCAGCAGCTTAGACCCGGGACTCGGTGAAGCTTTCTTT

V gene: TRBV28
D gene: TRBD1
J gene: TRBJ1-5
clone size: -
CDR3 length: 14
CDR3 protein: CASSETGGGQPQHF
CDR3 DNA: TGTGCCAGCAGTGAAACAGGGGGCGGTCAGCCCCAGCATTTT

V gene: TRBV4-1
D gene: -
J gene: TRBJ1-3
clone size: -
CDR3 length: 17
CDR3 protein: CASSQEGFRISGNTIYF
CDR3 DNA: TGCGCCAGCAGCCAAGAAGGGTTTAGGATCTCTGGAAACACCATATATTTT

V gene: TRBV14
D gene: -
J gene: TRBJ2-7
clone size: once
CDR3 length: 14
CDR3 protein: CASSPGPKNYEQYF
CDR3 DNA: TGTGCCAGCAGCCCGGGACCAAAAAACTACGAGCAGTACTTC

V gene: TRBV4-3
D gene: -
J gene: TRBJ2-2
clone size: -
CDR3 length: 17
CDR3 protein: CASSQEVSGPFTGELFF
CDR3 DNA: TGCGCCAGCAGCCAAGAGGTGTCGGGACCCTTCACCGGGGAGCTGTTTTTT

V gene: TRBV7-6
D gene: TRBD1
J gene: TRBJ1-5
clone size: once
CDR3 length: 18
CDR3 protein: CASSPYPPQGQADQPQHF
CDR3 DNA: TGTGCCAGCAGCCCGTACCCTCCGCAAGGACAGGCAGATCAGCCCCAGCATTTT

V gene: TRBV7-2
D gene: -
J gene: TRBJ2-5
clone size: -
CDR3 length: 14
CDR3 protein: CASSPNVLSETQYF
CDR3 DNA: TGTGCCAGCAGCCCCAACGTTTTGTCAGAGACCCAGTACTTC

V gene: TRBV11-2
D gene: TRBD1
J gene: TRBJ1-5
clone size: -
CDR3 length: 19
CDR3 protein: CASSLVAAGTGESNQPQHF
CDR3 DNA: TGTGCCAGCAGCTTAGTAGCCGCCGGGACAGGGGAAAGCAATCAGCCCCAGCATTTT

V gene: TRBV27
D gene: TRBD2
J gene: TRBJ2-5
clone size: -
CDR3 length: 15
CDR3 protein: CASRASGANQETQYF
CDR3 DNA: TGTGCCAGCAGAGCCAGCGGGGCTAACCAAGAGACCCAGTACTTC